These 3 T cell receptor beta chains were sequenced from one sample in a study of blood T cell repertoires in COVID-19. The assay was immunoSEQ multiplex PCR, and TCRdb's table has in-frame clones only and misses some. The sample has tens of thousands of clones; around 93% are singletons. Input material: peripheral blood. These TCRs come from a human donor with active COVID-19. The donor label of this sample is uncertain.

This clone was observed a single time. The chain uses TRBV5-4 and TRBJ2-1, with 10 positions matching TRBD2. Germline CDR1 and CDR2: SGHNT and YYREEE (reference sequence). This CDR3 spans 17 amino acids. V lost 0 bases to trimming and J lost 8 bases; unmatched junction nucleotides: 11. CDR3 region: CASSLAREASGGYEQFF. The CDR3 nucleotides are TGTGCCAGCAGCTTGGCTAGGGAGGCTAGCGGGGGATATGAGCAGTTCTTC. Complete variable domain (other parts from reference TRBV5-4 and TRBJ2-1): ETGVTQSPTHLIKTRGQQVTLRCSSQSGHNTVSWYQQALGQGPQFIFQYYREEENGRGNFPPRFSGLQFPNYSSELNVNALELDDSALYLCASSLAREASGGYEQFFGPGTRLTVL.

The chain has TRBV6-6 and TRBJ1-5; no clear D gene. Trimming removed 5 bases at V and 0 bases at J, with 14 bases between. CDR1 is MNHNY, CDR2 SVGAGI, per germline (reference sequence). This CDR3 comprises 16 residues. The CDR3 sequence is CASSRRQVISNQPQHF. CDR3 coding DNA: TGTGCCAGCAGTCGAAGGCAGGTAATTAGCAATCAGCCCCAGCATTTT.

The rearrangement uses TRBV19 and TRBJ2-2, with 7 bases aligning to TRBD2. Germline CDR1 and CDR2: LNHDA and SQIVND (reference sequence). The CDR3 is 16 amino acids. V lost 1 base and J lost 5; bases outside the gene matches: 7. CDR3 nucleotides: TGTGCCAGTAGTATAGTCGGGGGGAGGAGTACCGGGGAGCTGTTTTTT. This sequence encodes CASSIVGGRSTGELFF.